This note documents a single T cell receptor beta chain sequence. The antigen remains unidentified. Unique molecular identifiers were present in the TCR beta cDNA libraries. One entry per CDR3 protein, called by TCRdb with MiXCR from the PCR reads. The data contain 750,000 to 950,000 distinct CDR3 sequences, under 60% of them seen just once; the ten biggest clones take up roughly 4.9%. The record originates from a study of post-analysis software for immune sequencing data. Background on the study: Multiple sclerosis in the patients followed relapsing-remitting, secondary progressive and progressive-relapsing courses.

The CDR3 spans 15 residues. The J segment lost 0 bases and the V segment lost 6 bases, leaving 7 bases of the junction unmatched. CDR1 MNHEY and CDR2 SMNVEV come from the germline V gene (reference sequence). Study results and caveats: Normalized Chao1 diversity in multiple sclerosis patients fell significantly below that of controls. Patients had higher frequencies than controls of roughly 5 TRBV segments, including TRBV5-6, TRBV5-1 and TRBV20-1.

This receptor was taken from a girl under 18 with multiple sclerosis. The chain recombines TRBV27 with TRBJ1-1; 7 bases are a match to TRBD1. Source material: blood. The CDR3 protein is CASRRDRVMNTEAFF. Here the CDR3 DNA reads TGTGCCAGCAGACGGGACAGAGTCATGAACACTGAAGCTTTCTTT.